This TCR beta chain was recovered during a study of blood T cells in healthy people across ages. The sample holds a few counts of this clonotype. The use of a sample-barcoded 5' primer and a J-beta primer mix characterized a second PCR of roughly 6 to 12 cycles. TCRdb called the 5' RACE reads again in MiXCR, with one record for every CDR3 protein. The data show some 1,000,000 distinct CDR3 sequences, about 23% seen once. Trimming left V 6 bases short and J 6 bases short, with 19 bases between. The length of the CDR3 is 15 residues. Germline V gives CDR1 SNHLY, CDR2 FYNNEI. These sequences were also reported in another study, on T cells of mothers and their children.

The sequenced sample was blood. The J gene is TRBJ2-3, the V gene TRBV2; D remains ambiguous. The clonotype comes from a girl between 2 and 10 years old in good health. For the CDR3, the DNA is TGTGCCAGCAGCGAGCTTAAAGTTGCCCGGGATACGCAGTATTTT. Translating gives CASSELKVARDTQYF.